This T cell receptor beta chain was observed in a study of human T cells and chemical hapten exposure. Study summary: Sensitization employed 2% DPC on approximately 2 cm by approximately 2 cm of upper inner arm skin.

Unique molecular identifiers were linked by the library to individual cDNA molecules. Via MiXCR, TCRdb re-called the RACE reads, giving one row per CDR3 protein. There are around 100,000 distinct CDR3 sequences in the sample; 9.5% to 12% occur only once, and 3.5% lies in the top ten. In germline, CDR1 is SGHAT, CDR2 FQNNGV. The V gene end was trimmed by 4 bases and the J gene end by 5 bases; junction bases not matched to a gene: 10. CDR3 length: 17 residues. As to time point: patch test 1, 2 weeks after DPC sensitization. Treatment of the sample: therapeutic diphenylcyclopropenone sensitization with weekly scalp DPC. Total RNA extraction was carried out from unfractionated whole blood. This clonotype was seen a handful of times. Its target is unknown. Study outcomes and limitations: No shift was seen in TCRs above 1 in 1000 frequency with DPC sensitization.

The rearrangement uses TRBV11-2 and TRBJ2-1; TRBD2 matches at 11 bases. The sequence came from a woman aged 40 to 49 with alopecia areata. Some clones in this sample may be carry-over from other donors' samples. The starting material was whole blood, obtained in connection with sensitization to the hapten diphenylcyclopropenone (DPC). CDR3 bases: TGTGCCAGCAGCTGGAAGGTAGCGGGAGGGATTGACAATGAGCAGTTCTTC. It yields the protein CASSWKVAGGIDNEQFF.